A single sample is the source of the 15 T cell receptor beta chains below, sequenced in a study of blood T cell repertoires in COVID-19 (TCRdb year 2020). The library was obtained by the immunoSEQ multiplex PCR assay. This immuneACCESS table, as held by TCRdb, lists in-frame sequences with V and J called but not all clones. Of the missing ones, under half trace to an unresolved V gene in checked studies; the others have no known cause. This sample has 100,000 to 150,000 clones in its table, and about 88% of those were observed once. Together, the top ten hold more than 0.9% of the sample. Input material: peripheral blood. The source is a woman aged 80 or older with acute or convalescent COVID-19.

The J gene is TRBJ1-5, the V gene TRBV28, with TRBD1 identical over 7 bases. Germline CDR1 MDHEN, CDR2 SYDVKM. V shed 6 bases and J 5 bases; nucleotides not matched to a gene: 10. There are 15 residues in the CDR3. CDR3 sequence: CASRQGPDRDQPQHF. DNA of the CDR3: TGTGCCAGCAGACAGGGGCCGGACCGGGATCAGCCCCAGCATTTT.

The chain combines TRBV19 with TRBJ1-1; 8 bases agree with TRBD1. The germline V gene has CDR1 LNHDA and CDR2 SQIVND (reference sequence). The CDR3 loop spans 14 amino acids. Trimming at V came to 6 bases and at J to 4 bases, leaving 7 bases not matched to a gene. Here the CDR3 DNA reads TGTGCCAGTAGCCCCCAGGGGGCGAGCACTGAAGCTTTCTTT. It codes for CASSPQGASTEAFF.

The chain couples TRBV11-2 to TRBJ1-1, with TRBD1 matching 7 bases. This CDR3 has 14 residues. Germline V gene data show CDR1 as SGHAT and CDR2 as FQNNGV. Unmatched junction bases numbered 2, after V lost 4 bases and J lost 0 bases. The CDR3 nucleotides read TGTGCCAGCAGCTCGACAGGGATGAACACTGAAGCTTTCTTT. Amino acids: CASSSTGMNTEAFF.

This sequence joins TRBV4-2 and TRBJ1-2, with D tentatively TRBD1 (6 bases). The CDR3 is 14 amino acids. Germline-derived CDR1 and CDR2 are LGHNA and YNFKEQ. V was pared by 1 base and J by 5 bases, with 11 bases between. The CDR3 loop is CASSQGTVLYGYTF. The CDR3 DNA follows: TGTGCCAGCAGCCAAGGGACAGTCCTTTATGGCTACACCTTC.

The chain is built from TRBV4-2 and TRBJ2-5; perhaps TRBD1 as D (5 bases). V was clipped by 0 bases and J by 5 bases, with 10 bases between them. The CDR3 is made up of 14 amino acids. In germline, CDR1 is LGHNA, CDR2 YNFKEQ. CDR3 coding DNA: TGTGCCAGCAGCCAAGATGCAGGGTCGGAGACCCAGTACTTC. This codes for CASSQDAGSETQYF.

CDR3 bases: TGTGCCAGCAGCTCGGGACTAGCGGGGACTGAGCAGTTCTTC. It codes for CASSSGLAGTEQFF. The V and J genes are TRBV7-9 and TRBJ2-1, with 13 bases that match TRBD2. Trimming took 4 bases from V and 9 from J; bases not matched to a gene: 3. Looked up from germline, CDR1 is SEHNR and CDR2 is FQNEAQ (reference sequence). The CDR3 runs to 14 residues.

This chain joins TRBV6-1 and TRBJ1-4, with 7 bases fitting TRBD1. The CDR3 runs 16 residues. The junction had 9 bases not matched to a gene; V was cut back by 4 bases and J by 4 bases. The germline V gene has CDR1 MNHNS and CDR2 SASEGT. As DNA, the CDR3 is TGTGCCAGCAGTGTCAATTTACAGGGGCGTAATGAAAAACTGTTTTTT. It encodes CASSVNLQGRNEKLFF.

The chain couples TRBV6-5 to TRBJ2-2; possibly TRBD1 for D (6 bases). V lost 5 bases and J 5 bases, leaving 15 bases between the germline ends. CDR1 and CDR2 from the germline V gene are MNHEY and SVGAGI. The CDR3 has 15 amino acids. CDR3 region: CASSLQGARTGELFF. CDR3 DNA: TGTGCCAGCAGTCTACAGGGTGCAAGGACCGGGGAGCTGTTTTTT.

This clone came up once. The gene calls are TRBV4-3 and TRBJ2-7; possible D gene TRBD1, 6 bases. Germline CDR1 is LGHNA and CDR2 is YSLEER. V was trimmed by 0 bases and J by 4 bases, leaving 16 bases between them. This CDR3 comprises 16 residues. Here the CDR3 reads CASSQDLGTSDYEQYF. The DNA of the CDR3 is TGCGCCAGCAGCCAAGATCTGGGGACATCCGATTACGAGCAGTACTTC.

The V gene is TRBV9, the J gene TRBJ2-5; perhaps TRBD1 as D (6 bases). Trimming took 0 bases from V and 7 from J, leaving 16 bases between them. Germline V gene lookup returns CDR1 SGDLS and CDR2 YYNGEE. The CDR3 covers 15 residues. Here the CDR3 reads CASSVAFGGLGTQYF. The DNA of the CDR3 is TGTGCCAGCAGCGTAGCTTTTGGGGGCCTAGGGACCCAGTACTTC.

The CDR3 nucleotides are TGCGCCAGCAGCTTGGCGGTGGTCCAAGAGACCCAGTACTTC. Its protein product is CASSLAVVQETQYF. V usage is TRBV5-1 and J usage is TRBJ2-5; the D is unclear. Germline V gene sequence: CDR1 SGHRS, CDR2 YFSETQ. V was shortened by 0 bases and J by 1 base, with 7 bases between the two germline ends. This CDR3 contains 14 residues.

This chain links TRBV3-1 (or the pseudogene TRBV3-2) with TRBJ1-1, with 7 bases lining up with TRBD1. The germline V gene encodes CDR1 LGHDT and CDR2 YNNKEL (reference sequence). This CDR3 contains 13 residues. Unmatched junction bases numbered 8, after V lost 8 bases and J lost 5 bases. CDR3 region: CASEAGGRTEAFF. The CDR3, as DNA: TGTGCCAGCGAAGCAGGGGGAAGGACTGAAGCTTTCTTT.

The V gene is TRBV10-3, the J gene TRBJ1-2; D gene unclear. The germline V gene encodes CDR1 ENHRY and CDR2 SYGVKD. The V end was cut by 8 bases, the J end by 4 bases, with 11 bases between. The CDR3 has 12 residues. CDR3 nucleotides: TGTGCCATCGGGGAGGGCGGCTATGGCTACACCTTC. Residues: CAIGEGGYGYTF.

This clone came up a few times. The gene calls are TRBV7-8 and TRBJ2-4; TRBD2 aligns across 11 bases. Germline CDR1 reads SGHVS; CDR2 reads FQNEAQ. CDR3 size: 22 residues. V gave up 3 bases and J gave up 1 base; unmatched junction bases: 20. The CDR3: CASSFGPGLAVRYLLAKNIQYF. CDR3 DNA sequence: TGTGCCAGCAGCTTCGGACCGGGACTAGCGGTAAGGTATCTTCTCGCCAAAAACATTCAGTACTTC.

V and J are TRBV6-5 and TRBJ1-4, with 11 bases matching TRBD1. The junction had 8 bases not matched to a gene; V was cut back by 6 bases and J by 8 bases. Germline V CDR1 and CDR2: MNHEY, SVGAGI. The CDR3 covers 15 residues. Written as DNA, the CDR3 is TGTGCCAGCAGCCCGCGGGACAGGGGGGGGGAAAAACTGTTTTTT. Protein: CASSPRDRGGEKLFF.